A single sample is the source of the 21 T cell receptor beta chains below, sequenced in a study of T cell changes during pregnancy in multiple sclerosis (dated by TCRdb to between 2018 and 2021). The library was built by means of the immunoSEQ multiplex PCR assay. This is the immuneACCESS table as TCRdb keeps it, with only in-frame sequences that have V and J called. A part of the clones is gone; compared with another copy, unresolved V genes explain less than half, and the rest is unexplained. The sample table shows roughly 46,000 clones, and 80% to 85% are seen once. The leading ten clones occupy 0.55% to 0.75% of the sample. This specimen was CD4+ T cells from peripheral blood mononuclear cells, taken before pregnancy. These receptor sequences come from a female donor with multiple sclerosis, enrolled in a pregnancy study.

The chain joins TRBV11-2 to TRBJ2-3; no definite D call. V lost 2 bases, J lost 3 bases, and 6 bases lay in between. CDR3 length equals 13 residues. Per the germline V gene, CDR1 is SGHAT and CDR2 is FQNNGV. The CDR3 loop is CASSLYSTDTQYF. CDR3 bases: TGTGCCAGCAGCTTATACAGTACAGATACGCAGTATTTT.

This clone was seen a single time. This chain links TRBV29-1 with TRBJ1-2, with TRBD1 matching 9 bases. The V gene end was trimmed by 3 bases and the J gene end by 5 bases; junction bases not matched to a gene: 4. The germline V gene encodes CDR1 SQVTM and CDR2 ANQGSEA. This CDR3 region has 13 residues. The CDR3 DNA reads as TGCAGCGTTGACCTAGGACAGGGGTATGGCTACACCTTC. This sequence encodes CSVDLGQGYGYTF.

The CDR3 DNA follows: TGCGCCAGCAGCTCGCTTACAGTGAACACTGAAGCTTTCTTT. This translates into CASSSLTVNTEAFF. The V call is TRBV5-1, the J call TRBJ1-1; D call uncertain. V was pared by 3 bases and J by 0 bases, with 9 bases between. Germline assignment: CDR1 SGHRS and CDR2 YFSETQ. CDR3 length: 14 amino acids.

The chain carries TRBV27 and TRBJ1-2, with 9 bases that match TRBD1. V shed 2 bases and J 4 bases; nucleotides not matched to a gene: 2. The CDR3 is made up of 14 amino acids. The germline V gene encodes CDR1 MNHEY and CDR2 SMNVEV (reference sequence). CDR3 in amino acids: CASSLRTGVYGYTF. CDR3 DNA: TGTGCCAGCAGTTTACGGACAGGGGTCTATGGCTACACCTTC.

J is TRBJ2-2 and V is TRBV2; 11 bases line up with TRBD1. CDR3 length: 15 residues. Trimming at V came to 6 bases and at J to 6 bases, leaving 6 bases not matched to a gene. From germline, CDR1 is SNHLY and CDR2 FYNNEI. The DNA of the CDR3 is TGTGCCAGCAGCAGGACAGGGGGCATGGCCGGGGAGCTGTTTTTT. The encoded protein is CASSRTGGMAGELFF.

The chain carries TRBV18 and TRBJ1-2; D possibly corresponds to TRBD1 (5 bases). Germline assignment: CDR1 KGHSH and CDR2 LQKENI. CDR3 length: 13 amino acids. V lost 2 bases, J lost 6 bases, and 10 bases lay in between. The CDR3 protein is CASSPGAGNGYTF. As DNA, the CDR3 is TGTGCCAGCTCACCAGGGGCGGGGAATGGCTACACCTTC.

V is TRBV4-3 and J is TRBJ2-7; D perhaps matches TRBD2 (6 bases). Trimming removed 1 base from V and 3 bases from J, with 19 bases in between. The CDR3 sequence is 17 residues long. Germline V gene data show CDR1 as LGHNA and CDR2 as YSLEER. CDR3 sequence (DNA): TGCGCCAGCAGCCAAGCTTGGCGCCTAGCGACCGTCTACGAGCAGTACTTC. This sequence encodes CASSQAWRLATVYEQYF.

The genes are TRBV4-3 and TRBJ2-1; D perhaps matches TRBD2 (6 bases). The CDR3 contains 17 residues. CDR1 and CDR2 from the germline V gene are LGHNA and YSLEER. Between the trimmed V and J ends, which lost 0 bases and 2 bases, there was a span of 14 bases. CDR3 bases: TGCGCCAGCAGCCAAGAATCAGGGAGGTCGACCTACAATGAGCAGTTCTTC. Its protein product is CASSQESGRSTYNEQFF.

This chain connects TRBV4-1 to TRBJ2-1; 9 bases match TRBD2. The CDR3 totals 17 residues. Trimming took 4 bases from V and 4 from J; bases not matched to a gene: 11. Per the germline V gene, CDR1 is MGHRA and CDR2 is YSYEKL. As DNA, the CDR3 is TGCGCCAGCAGCCGGGGGGGGGTAGCGGGAGTTTACAATGAGCAGTTCTTC. This encodes CASSRGGVAGVYNEQFF.

Points on this clone: The junction differs from germline at one of its ends, possibly a read error. The V and J genes are TRBV25-1 and TRBJ1-4; unclear D gene. Germline CDR1 reads MGHDK; CDR2 reads SYGVNS. The CDR3 extends over 15 amino acids. This CDR3 reads CTSSAPERERGVLFF. Here the CDR3 DNA reads TGTACCAGCAGTGCCCCGGAGAGGGAGCGGGGAGTACTGTTTTTT.

The J gene is TRBJ2-1, the V gene TRBV7-9, with D possibly TRBD2 on 5 matching bases. V was shortened by 2 bases and J by 5 bases, with 22 bases between the two germline ends. Looked up from germline, CDR1 is SEHNR and CDR2 is FQNEAQ (reference sequence). This CDR3 contains 18 residues. As DNA, the CDR3 is TGTGCCAGCAGCTTATTTAATCCCAGACTAAACTTCAACAATGAGCAGTTCTTC. Its translation: CASSLFNPRLNFNNEQFF.

The gene calls are TRBV7-3 and TRBJ2-3, with 7 bases that match TRBD2. The V gene's germline CDR1 is SGHTA and CDR2 FQGTGA. The V gene end was trimmed by 5 bases and the J gene end by 5 bases; junction bases not matched to a gene: 10. The CDR3 has 15 residues. The CDR3 loop is CASSPDQRGLDTQYF. As DNA, the CDR3 is TGTGCCAGCAGCCCCGACCAGCGGGGACTAGATACGCAGTATTTT.

This sequence joins TRBV4-2 and TRBJ1-1; 9 nucleotides line up with TRBD1. Germline CDR1 LGHNA, CDR2 YNFKEQ. V shed 4 bases and J 9 bases; nucleotides not matched to a gene: 12. CDR3 length: 15 residues. The CDR3 loop is CASSRDPGTGNQAFF. The CDR3 DNA follows: TGTGCCAGCAGCCGAGACCCCGGGACAGGGAACCAAGCTTTCTTT.

This clone was counted a single time. The chain joins TRBV5-4 to TRBJ2-3, with 8 positions matching TRBD2. The CDR3 is made up of 15 amino acids. The V and J ends lost 1 base and 1 base, in that order; junction bases with no gene match: 2. Per germline, CDR1 SGHNT and CDR2 YYREEE (reference sequence). CDR3 protein: CASSLLSGGTDTQYF. As DNA, the CDR3 is TGTGCCAGCAGCTTGCTTAGCGGGGGCACAGATACGCAGTATTTT.

The gene calls are TRBV5-1 and TRBJ1-5; 7 bases match TRBD1. J lost 4 bases, V lost 3 bases, and 7 bases had no gene match. The CDR3 runs to 15 residues. Germline assignment: CDR1 SGHRS and CDR2 YFSETQ. DNA of the CDR3: TGCGCCAGCAGCTCCCAGGGGGTAGTGAATCAGCCCCAGCATTTT. This sequence encodes CASSSQGVVNQPQHF.

The chain employs TRBV6-1 and TRBJ2-5; 8 bases line up with TRBD2. There are 17 residues in the CDR3. J gave up 4 bases and V 3 bases, and 13 bases lay outside the gene matches. Germline V gene data show CDR1 as MNHNS and CDR2 as SASEGT. Written as DNA, the CDR3 is TGTGCCAGCAGTGACGGACACGGGACTAGAGGGTCAGAGACCCAGTACTTC. Its protein product is CASSDGHGTRGSETQYF.

This sequence joins TRBV9 and TRBJ2-5, with 12 bases fitting TRBD2. In germline, CDR1 is SGDLS, CDR2 YYNGEE. Trimming at V came to 0 bases and at J to 2 bases, leaving 8 bases not matched to a gene. This CDR3 has 18 amino acids. The DNA of the CDR3 is TGTGCCAGCAGCGTAGGCCTAGCGGGGGGGCGGTATCAAGAGACCCAGTACTTC. This encodes CASSVGLAGGRYQETQYF.

The chain joins TRBV30 to TRBJ2-2; D is uncertain. The CDR3 loop spans 15 amino acids. The V and J ends lost 4 bases and 1 base respectively, with 13 bases between them. CDR1 is GTSNPN and CDR2 is SVGIG in the germline V gene (reference sequence). The CDR3 DNA reads TGTGCCTGGATTAAGACATCGATGAACACCGGGGAGCTGTTTTTT. This gives the protein CAWIKTSMNTGELFF.

The V and J genes are TRBV20-1 and TRBJ1-2, with TRBD1 as a possible D gene (6 bases). The CDR3 sequence is 11 residues long. CDR1 and CDR2 (germline): DFQATT, SNEGSKA (reference sequence). CDR3 coding DNA: TGCGGCAAGGACAGTTCCTATGGCTACACCTTC. This sequence encodes CGKDSSYGYTF.

Points on this clone: The sample contains more than one DNA sequence encoding this CDR3. The chain has TRBV2 and TRBJ1-5; D not resolved. Per germline, CDR1 SNHLY and CDR2 FYNNEI. This CDR3 region has 13 residues. Deletions cut 7 bases from V and 4 bases from J, with 11 bases between. CDR3 nucleotides: TGTGCCAGCAAGGAGGGTAGAAATCAGCCCCAGCATTTT. Translation gives CASKEGRNQPQHF.

The chain links TRBV6-5 to TRBJ2-2, with D perhaps TRBD2 (6 bases). The germline V gene encodes CDR1 MNHEY and CDR2 SVGAGI. The CDR3 runs 15 residues. Deletions cut 8 bases from V and 2 bases from J, with 15 bases between. CDR3: CASGVSGPNTGELFF. CDR3 DNA: TGTGCCAGCGGCGTTAGCGGACCCAACACCGGGGAGCTGTTTTTT.